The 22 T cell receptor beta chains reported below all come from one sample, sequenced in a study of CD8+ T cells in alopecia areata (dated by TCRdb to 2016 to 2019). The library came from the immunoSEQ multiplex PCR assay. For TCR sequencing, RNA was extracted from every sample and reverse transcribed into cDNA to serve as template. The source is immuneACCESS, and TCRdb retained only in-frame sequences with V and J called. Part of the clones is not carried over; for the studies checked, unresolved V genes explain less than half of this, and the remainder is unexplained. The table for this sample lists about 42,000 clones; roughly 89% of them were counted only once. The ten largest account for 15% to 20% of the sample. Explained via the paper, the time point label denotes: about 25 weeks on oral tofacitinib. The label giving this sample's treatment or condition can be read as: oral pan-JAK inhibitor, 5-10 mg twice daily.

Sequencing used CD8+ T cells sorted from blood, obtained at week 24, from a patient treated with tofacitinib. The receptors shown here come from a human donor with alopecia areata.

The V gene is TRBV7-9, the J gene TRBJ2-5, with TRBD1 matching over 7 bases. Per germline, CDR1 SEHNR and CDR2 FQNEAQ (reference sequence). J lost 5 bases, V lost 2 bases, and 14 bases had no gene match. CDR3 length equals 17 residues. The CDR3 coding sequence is TGTGCCAGCAGCTTAAAAGGGCCCAGGGGGATCCGGGAGACCCAGTACTTC. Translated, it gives CASSLKGPRGIRETQYF.

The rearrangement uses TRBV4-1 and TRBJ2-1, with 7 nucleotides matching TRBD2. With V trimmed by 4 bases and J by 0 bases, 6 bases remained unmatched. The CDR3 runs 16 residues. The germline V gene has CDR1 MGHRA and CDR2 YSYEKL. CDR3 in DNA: TGCGCCAGCAGCCGGAGGAGCGGGGACTCCTACAATGAGCAGTTCTTC. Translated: CASSRRSGDSYNEQFF.

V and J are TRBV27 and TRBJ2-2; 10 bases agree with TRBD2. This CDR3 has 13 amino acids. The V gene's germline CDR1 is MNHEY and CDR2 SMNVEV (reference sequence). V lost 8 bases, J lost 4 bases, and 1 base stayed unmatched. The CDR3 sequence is CASLAGGTGELFF. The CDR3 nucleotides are TGTGCCAGCTTAGCGGGAGGCACCGGGGAGCTGTTTTTT.

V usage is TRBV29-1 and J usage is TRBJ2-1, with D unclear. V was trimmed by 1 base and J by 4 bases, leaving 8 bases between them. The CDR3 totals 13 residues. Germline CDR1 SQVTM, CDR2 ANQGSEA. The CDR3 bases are TGCAGCGTTGAAGGATACAGTTACAATGAGCAGTTCTTC. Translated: CSVEGYSYNEQFF.

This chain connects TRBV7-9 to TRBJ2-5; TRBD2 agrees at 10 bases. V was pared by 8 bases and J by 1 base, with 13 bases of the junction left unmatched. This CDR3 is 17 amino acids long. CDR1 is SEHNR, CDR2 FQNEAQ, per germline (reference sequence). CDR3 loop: CASHQGLAGDLQETQYF. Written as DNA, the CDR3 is TGTGCCAGCCACCAAGGGCTAGCGGGGGACCTCCAAGAGACCCAGTACTTC.

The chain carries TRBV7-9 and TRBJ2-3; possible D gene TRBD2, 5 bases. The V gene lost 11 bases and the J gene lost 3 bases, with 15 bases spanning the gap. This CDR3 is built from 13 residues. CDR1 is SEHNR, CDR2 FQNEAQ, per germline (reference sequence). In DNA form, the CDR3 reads TGTGCCGGACTTAGGACGGGGACAGATACGCAGTATTTT. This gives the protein CAGLRTGTDTQYF.

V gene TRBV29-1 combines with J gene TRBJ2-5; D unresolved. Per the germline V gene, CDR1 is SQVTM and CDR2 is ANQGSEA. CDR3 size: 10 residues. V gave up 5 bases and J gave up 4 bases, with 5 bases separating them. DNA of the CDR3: TGCAGCGTTACTATAGAGACCCAGTACTTC. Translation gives CSVTIETQYF.

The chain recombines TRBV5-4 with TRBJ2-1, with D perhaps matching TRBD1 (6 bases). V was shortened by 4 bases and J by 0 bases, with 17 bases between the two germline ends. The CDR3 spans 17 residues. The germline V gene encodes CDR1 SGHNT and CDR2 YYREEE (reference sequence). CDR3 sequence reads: CASSAGQYGSSYNEQFF. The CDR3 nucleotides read TGTGCCAGCAGCGCCGGACAGTATGGAAGCTCCTACAATGAGCAGTTCTTC.

CDR3 amino acids: CASSFLDGYYEQYF. The DNA of the CDR3 is TGTGCCAGCAGCTTTCTCGACGGATACTACGAGCAGTACTTC. The chain joins TRBV27 to TRBJ2-5; D not certain. The DNA end favors TRBJ2-7, so the J call may be wrong. Per the germline V gene, CDR1 is MNHEY and CDR2 is SMNVEV (reference sequence). The CDR3 runs to 14 residues.

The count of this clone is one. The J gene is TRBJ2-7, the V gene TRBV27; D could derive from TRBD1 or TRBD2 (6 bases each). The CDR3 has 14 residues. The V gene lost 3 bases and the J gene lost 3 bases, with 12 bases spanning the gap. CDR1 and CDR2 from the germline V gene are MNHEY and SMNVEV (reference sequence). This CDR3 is CASSFGGPVYEQYF. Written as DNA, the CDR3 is TGTGCCAGCAGTTTCGGGGGCCCCGTCTACGAGCAGTACTTC.

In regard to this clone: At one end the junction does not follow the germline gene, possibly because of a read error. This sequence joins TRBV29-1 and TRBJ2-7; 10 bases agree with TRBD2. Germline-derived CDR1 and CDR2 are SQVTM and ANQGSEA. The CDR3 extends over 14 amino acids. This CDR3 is CSVVTSGASHEQYF. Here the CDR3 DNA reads TGCAGCGTTGTAACTAGCGGGGCCTCCCACGAGCAGTACTTC.

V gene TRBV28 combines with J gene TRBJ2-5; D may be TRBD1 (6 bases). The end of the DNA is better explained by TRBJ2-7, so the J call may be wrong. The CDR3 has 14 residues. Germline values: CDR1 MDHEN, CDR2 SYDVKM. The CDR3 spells CASRPLYRVHEQYF. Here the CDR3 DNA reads TGTGCCAGCAGGCCCCTTTACAGGGTCCACGAGCAGTACTTC.

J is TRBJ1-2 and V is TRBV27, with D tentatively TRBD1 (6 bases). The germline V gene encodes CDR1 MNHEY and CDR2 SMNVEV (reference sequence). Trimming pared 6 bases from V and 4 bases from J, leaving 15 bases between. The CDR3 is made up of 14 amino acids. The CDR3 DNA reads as TGTGCCAGCAGGGGCTTGACAGGAATCTATGGCTACACCTTC. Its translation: CASRGLTGIYGYTF.

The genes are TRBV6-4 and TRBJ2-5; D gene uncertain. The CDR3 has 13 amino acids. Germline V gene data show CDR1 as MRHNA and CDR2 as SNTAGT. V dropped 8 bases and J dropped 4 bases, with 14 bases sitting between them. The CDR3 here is CASPRPCGETQYF. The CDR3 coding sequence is TGTGCCAGCCCTAGACCGTGTGGAGAGACCCAGTACTTC.

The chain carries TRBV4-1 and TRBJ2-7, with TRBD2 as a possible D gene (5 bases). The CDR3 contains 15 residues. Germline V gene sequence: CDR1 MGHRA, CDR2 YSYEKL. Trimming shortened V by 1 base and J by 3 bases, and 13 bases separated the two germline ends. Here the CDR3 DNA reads TGCGCCAGCAGCCAAGTAAGTAGCGACTTCTACGAGCAGTACTTC. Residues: CASSQVSSDFYEQYF.

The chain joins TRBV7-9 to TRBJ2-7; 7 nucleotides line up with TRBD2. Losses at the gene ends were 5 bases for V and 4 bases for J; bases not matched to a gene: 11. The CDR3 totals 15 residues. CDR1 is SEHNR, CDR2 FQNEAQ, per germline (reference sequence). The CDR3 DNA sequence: TGTGCCAGCAGCAATGTTGGGGGAGGGATGTACGAGCAGTACTTC. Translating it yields CASSNVGGGMYEQYF.

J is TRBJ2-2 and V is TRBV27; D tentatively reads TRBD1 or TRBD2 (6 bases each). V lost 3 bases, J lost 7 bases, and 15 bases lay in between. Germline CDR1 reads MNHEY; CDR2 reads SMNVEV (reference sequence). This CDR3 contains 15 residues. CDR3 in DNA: TGTGCCAGCAGTTTCAACAGGGAGGTTCACGGGGAGCTGTTTTTT. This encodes CASSFNREVHGELFF.

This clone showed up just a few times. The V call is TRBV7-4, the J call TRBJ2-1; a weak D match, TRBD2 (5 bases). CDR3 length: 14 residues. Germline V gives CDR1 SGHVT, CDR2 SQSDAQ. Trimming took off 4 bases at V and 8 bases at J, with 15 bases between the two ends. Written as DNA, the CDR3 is TGTGCCAGCAGCTGCTTGGGGAGTAGGGATGAGCAGTTCTTC. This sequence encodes CASSCLGSRDEQFF.

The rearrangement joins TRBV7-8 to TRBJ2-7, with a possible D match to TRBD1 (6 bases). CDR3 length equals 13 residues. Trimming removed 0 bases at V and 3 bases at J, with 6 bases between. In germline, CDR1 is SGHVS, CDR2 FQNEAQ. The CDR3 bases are TGTGCCAGCAGCTTAGCAGGGGGCTACGAGCAGTACTTC. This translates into CASSLAGGYEQYF.

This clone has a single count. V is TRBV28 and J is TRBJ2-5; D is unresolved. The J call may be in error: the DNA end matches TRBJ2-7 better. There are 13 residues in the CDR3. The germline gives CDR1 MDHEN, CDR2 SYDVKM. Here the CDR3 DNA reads TGTGCCAGCAGTTTAGGTGTAGGGTACGAGCAGTACTTC. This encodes CASSLGVGYEQYF.

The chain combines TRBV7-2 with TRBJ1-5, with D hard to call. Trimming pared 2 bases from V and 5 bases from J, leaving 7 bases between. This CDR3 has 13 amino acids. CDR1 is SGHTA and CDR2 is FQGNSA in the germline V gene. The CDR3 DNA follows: TGTGCCAGCAGCTTAATACAATATCAGCCCCAGCATTTT. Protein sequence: CASSLIQYQPQHF.

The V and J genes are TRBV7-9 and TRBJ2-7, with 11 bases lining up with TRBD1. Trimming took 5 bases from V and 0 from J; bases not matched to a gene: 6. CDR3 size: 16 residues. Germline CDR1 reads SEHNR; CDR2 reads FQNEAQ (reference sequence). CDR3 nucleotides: TGTGCCAGCAGCCTGGGGACAGGGGGAAACTCCTACGAGCAGTACTTC. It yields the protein CASSLGTGGNSYEQYF.